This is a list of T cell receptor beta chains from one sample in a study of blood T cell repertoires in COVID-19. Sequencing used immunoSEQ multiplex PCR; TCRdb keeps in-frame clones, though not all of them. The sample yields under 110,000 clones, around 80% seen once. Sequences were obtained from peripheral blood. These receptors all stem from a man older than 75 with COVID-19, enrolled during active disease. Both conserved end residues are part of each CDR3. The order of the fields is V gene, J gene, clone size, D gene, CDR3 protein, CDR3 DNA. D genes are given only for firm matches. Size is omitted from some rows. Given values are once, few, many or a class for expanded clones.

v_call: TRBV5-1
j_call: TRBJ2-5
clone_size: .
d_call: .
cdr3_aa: CASSFHPVPKAETQYF
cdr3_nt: TGCGCCAGCAGCTTCCATCCCGTTCCAAAAGCGGAGACCCAGTACTTC

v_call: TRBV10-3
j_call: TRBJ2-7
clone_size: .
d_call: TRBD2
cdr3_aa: CATVGVLAGEQYF
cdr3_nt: TGTGCCACCGTAGGCGTTCTAGCGGGCGAGCAGTACTTC

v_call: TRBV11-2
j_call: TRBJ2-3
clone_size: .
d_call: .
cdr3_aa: CASSLGSGSTDTQYF
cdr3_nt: TGTGCCAGCAGCTTAGGAAGCGGTAGCACAGATACGCAGTATTTT

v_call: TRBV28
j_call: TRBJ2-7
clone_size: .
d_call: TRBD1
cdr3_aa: CASLPPGQGLYEQYF
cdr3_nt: TGTGCCAGCCTTCCTCCGGGACAGGGGCTTTACGAGCAGTACTTC

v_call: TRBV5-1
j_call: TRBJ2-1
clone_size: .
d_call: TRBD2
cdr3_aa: CASSLVSGLATNEQFF
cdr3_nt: TGCGCCAGCAGCTTGGTTTCCGGACTAGCGACCAATGAGCAGTTCTTC

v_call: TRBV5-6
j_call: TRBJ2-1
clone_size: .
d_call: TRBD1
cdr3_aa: CASSLDEGTGYNEQFF
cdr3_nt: TGTGCCAGCAGCTTGGATGAGGGGACAGGCTACAATGAGCAGTTCTTC

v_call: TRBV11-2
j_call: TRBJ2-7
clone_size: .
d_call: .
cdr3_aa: CASSLTGQSSYEQYF
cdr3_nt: TGTGCCAGCAGCCTTACCGGACAGAGCTCCTACGAGCAGTACTTC

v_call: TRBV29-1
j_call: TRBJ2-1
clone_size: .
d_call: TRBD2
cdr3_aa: CSVVLGLAGDYSYNEQFF
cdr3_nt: TGCAGCGTTGTACTGGGGCTAGCGGGAGATTACTCCTACAATGAGCAGTTCTTC

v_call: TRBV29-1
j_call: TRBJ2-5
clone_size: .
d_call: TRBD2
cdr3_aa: CSVVLAGGLETQYF
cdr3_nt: TGCAGCGTTGTTTTAGCGGGAGGACTAGAGACCCAGTACTTC

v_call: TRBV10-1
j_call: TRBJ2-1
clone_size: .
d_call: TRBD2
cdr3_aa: CASSAQEREGHEQFF
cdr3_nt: TGCGCCAGCAGCGCCCAGGAGCGGGAGGGCCATGAGCAGTTCTTC

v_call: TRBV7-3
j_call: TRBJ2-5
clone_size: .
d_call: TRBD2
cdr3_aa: CASSLIPSGRTPGETQYF
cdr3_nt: TGTGCCAGCAGCTTAATACCTAGCGGGAGAACCCCGGGGGAGACCCAGTACTTC

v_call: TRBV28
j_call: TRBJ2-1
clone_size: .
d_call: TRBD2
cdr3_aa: CASSLELAGGPYNEQFF
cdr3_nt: TGTGCCAGCAGTTTAGAGCTAGCGGGAGGGCCCTACAATGAGCAGTTCTTC

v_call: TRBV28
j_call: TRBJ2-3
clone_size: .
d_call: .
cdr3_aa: CASSFQGLTDTQYF
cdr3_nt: TGTGCCAGCAGTTTTCAGGGGCTGACAGATACGCAGTATTTT

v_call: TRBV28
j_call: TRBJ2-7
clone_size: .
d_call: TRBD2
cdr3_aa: CASSLTSGLPYEQYF
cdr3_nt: TGTGCCAGCAGTTTGACTAGCGGCCTTCCCTACGAGCAGTACTTC

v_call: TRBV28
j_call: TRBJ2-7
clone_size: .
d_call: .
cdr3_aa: CASRAQGYLSYEQYF
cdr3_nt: TGTGCCAGCAGGGCTCAGGGGTATCTCTCCTACGAGCAGTACTTC

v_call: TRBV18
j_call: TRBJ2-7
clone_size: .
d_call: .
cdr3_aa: CASSSSGPYEQYF
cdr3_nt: TGTGCCAGCTCATCAAGCGGGCCCTACGAGCAGTACTTC

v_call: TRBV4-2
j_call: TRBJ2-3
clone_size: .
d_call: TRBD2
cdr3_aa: CASSRTPGLAGTDTQYF
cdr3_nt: TGTGCCAGCAGCCGAACTCCGGGACTAGCGGGGACAGATACGCAGTATTTT

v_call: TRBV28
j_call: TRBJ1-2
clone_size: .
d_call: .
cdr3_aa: CASSPSFDRRYGYTF
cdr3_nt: TGTGCCAGCAGTCCCTCCTTTGACAGGAGGTATGGCTACACCTTC

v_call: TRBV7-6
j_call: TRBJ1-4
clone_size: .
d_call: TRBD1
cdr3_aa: CASSLFWTGDEKLFF
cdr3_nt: TGTGCCAGCAGCTTATTTTGGACAGGGGACGAAAAACTGTTTTTT

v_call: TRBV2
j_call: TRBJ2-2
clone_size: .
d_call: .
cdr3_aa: CASSVSGLETGELFF
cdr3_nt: TGTGCCAGCAGTGTGTCAGGGCTGGAGACCGGGGAGCTGTTTTTT

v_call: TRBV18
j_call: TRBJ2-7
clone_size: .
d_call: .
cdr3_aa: CASSPPQSYEQYF
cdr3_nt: TGTGCCAGCTCACCACCACAGTCCTACGAGCAGTACTTC

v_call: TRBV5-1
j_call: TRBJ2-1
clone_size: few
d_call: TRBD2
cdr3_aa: CASSLGIAGRDKQFF
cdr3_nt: TGCGCCAGCAGCTTGGGGATAGCGGGAAGAGATAAGCAGTTCTTC

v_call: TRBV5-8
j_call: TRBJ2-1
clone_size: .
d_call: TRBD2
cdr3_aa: CASSWWTSFNEQFF
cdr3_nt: TGTGCCAGCAGCTGGTGGACTAGCTTCAATGAGCAGTTCTTC

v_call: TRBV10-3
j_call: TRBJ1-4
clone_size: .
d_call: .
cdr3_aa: CAIRRTDNEKLFF
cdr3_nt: TGTGCCATCAGAAGGACAGATAATGAAAAACTGTTTTTT

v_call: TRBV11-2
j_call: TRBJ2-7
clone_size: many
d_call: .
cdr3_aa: CASSPSTRSYEQYF
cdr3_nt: TGTGCCAGCAGCCCCTCGACTCGTTCCTACGAGCAGTACTTC

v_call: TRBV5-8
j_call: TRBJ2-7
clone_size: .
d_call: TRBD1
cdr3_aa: CASSSGQGVREQYF
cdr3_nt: TGTGCCAGCAGCTCGGGACAGGGGGTGCGCGAGCAGTACTTC

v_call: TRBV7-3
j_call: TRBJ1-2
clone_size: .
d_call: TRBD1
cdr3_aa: CASSPGQARNYGYTF
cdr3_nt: TGTGCCAGCAGCCCAGGACAGGCGCGAAACTATGGCTACACCTTC

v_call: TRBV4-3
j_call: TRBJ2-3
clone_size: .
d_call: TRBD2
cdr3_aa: CASSQDLTGLAYF
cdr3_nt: TGCGCCAGCAGCCAAGATCTTACGGGACTAGCCTATTTT

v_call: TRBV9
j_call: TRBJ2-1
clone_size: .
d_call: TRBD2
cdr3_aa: CASSAEAGVPPEVRCGEQFF
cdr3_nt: TGTGCCAGCAGCGCAGAAGCGGGAGTTCCCCCAGAGGTCCGGTGTGGTGAGCAGTTCTTC

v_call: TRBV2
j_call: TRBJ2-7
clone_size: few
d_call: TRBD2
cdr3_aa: CASSLAGGWDEQYF
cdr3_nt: TGTGCCAGCAGCCTAGCGGGAGGTTGGGACGAGCAGTACTTC

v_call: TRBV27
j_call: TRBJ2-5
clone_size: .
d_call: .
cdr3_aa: CASSLFQGETQYF
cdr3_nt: TGTGCCAGCAGTTTATTCCAGGGGGAGACCCAGTACTTC

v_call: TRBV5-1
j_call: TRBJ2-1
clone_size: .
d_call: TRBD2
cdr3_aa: CASSLETSGSRSDEQFF
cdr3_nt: TGCGCCAGCAGCTTAGAAACTAGCGGGAGCCGTTCGGATGAGCAGTTCTTC

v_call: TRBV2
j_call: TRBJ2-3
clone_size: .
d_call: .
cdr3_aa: CASSASSAAPATQYF
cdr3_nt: TGTGCCAGCAGTGCGTCTAGCGCGGCCCCAGCTACGCAGTATTTT

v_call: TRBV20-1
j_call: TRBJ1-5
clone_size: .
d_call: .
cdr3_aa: CSASRPGLPRGNQPQHF
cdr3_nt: TGCAGTGCTAGTAGGCCGGGACTACCCAGGGGCAATCAGCCCCAGCATTTT

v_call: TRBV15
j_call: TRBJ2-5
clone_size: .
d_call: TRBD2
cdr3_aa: CATSRGLGETQYF
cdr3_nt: TGTGCCACCAGCAGGGGACTAGGGGAGACCCAGTACTTC

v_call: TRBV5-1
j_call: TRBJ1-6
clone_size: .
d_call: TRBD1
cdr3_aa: CASSLGQGSSYNSPLHF
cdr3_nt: TGCGCCAGCAGCTTGGGACAGGGGAGCTCCTATAATTCACCCCTCCACTTT

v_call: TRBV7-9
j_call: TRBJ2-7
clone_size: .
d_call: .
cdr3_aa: CASSPPLQGFYEQYF
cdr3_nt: TGTGCCAGCAGCCCCCCTCTCCAGGGGTTCTACGAGCAGTACTTC

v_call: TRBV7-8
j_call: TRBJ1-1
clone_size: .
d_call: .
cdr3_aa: CASSINAGNTEAFF
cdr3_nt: TGTGCCAGCAGCATCAATGCGGGGAACACTGAAGCTTTCTTT

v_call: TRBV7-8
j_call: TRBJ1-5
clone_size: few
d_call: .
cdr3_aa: CASSLKRQLNQPQHF
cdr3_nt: TGTGCCAGCAGCTTAAAGCGACAGCTGAATCAGCCCCAGCATTTT

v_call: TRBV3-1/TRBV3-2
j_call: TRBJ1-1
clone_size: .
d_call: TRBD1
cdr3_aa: CASSPRDRGGTEAFF
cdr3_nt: TGTGCCAGCAGCCCTCGGGACAGGGGAGGTACTGAAGCTTTCTTT

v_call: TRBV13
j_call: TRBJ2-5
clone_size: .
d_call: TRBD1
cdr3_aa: CASSLGPTGGETQYF
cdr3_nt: TGTGCCAGCAGCTTAGGCCCTACAGGGGGGGAGACCCAGTACTTC

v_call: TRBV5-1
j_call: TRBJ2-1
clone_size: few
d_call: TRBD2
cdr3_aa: CASRTGLGGNEQFF
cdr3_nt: TGCGCCAGCAGAACGGGACTAGGGGGGAATGAGCAGTTCTTC

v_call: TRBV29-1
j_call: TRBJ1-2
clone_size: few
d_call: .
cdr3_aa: CSVEVGYYGYTF
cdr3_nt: TGCAGCGTGGAGGTGGGTTACTATGGCTACACCTTC

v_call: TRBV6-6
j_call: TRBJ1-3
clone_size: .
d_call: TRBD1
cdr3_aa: CASRPQGANGNTIYF
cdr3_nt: TGTGCCAGCAGACCGCAGGGGGCGAATGGAAACACCATATATTTT